This is a list of T cell receptor beta chains from one sample in a study of somatic mutations in cytotoxic T cells in rheumatoid arthritis. Profiled with immunoSEQ multiplex PCR; TCRdb holds only in-frame clones, not every one. This repertoire shows about 8,200 clones, around 75% found once; its top ten account for 37%. The specimen sequenced was CD8+ T cells sorted from blood. The receptor source for this set is an adult with rheumatoid arthritis. The CDR3 runs from the conserved cysteine through the conserved F or W. Fields, in order: D gene, V gene, J gene, CDR3 protein, CDR3 DNA. The D gene is left open where the match is weak.

D: TRBD1
V: TRBV7-8
J: TRBJ1-1
CDR3: CASSPGQKWTEAFF
DNA: TGTGCCAGCAGCCCGGGACAGAAGTGGACTGAAGCTTTCTTT

D: .
V: TRBV2
J: TRBJ1-2
CDR3: CASSERFRTNYGYTF
DNA: TGTGCCAGCAGTGAAAGGTTCCGGACCAACTATGGCTACACCTTC

D: TRBD1
V: TRBV6-1
J: TRBJ2-2
CDR3: CASSGRIGQVNTGELFF
DNA: TGTGCCAGCAGTGGCCGAATCGGACAGGTGAACACCGGGGAGCTGTTTTTT

D: TRBD1
V: TRBV27
J: TRBJ2-7
CDR3: CASSLLTGSDEQYF
DNA: TGTGCCAGCAGTTTATTGACAGGGTCCGACGAGCAGTACTTC

D: TRBD2
V: TRBV6-5
J: TRBJ2-7
CDR3: CASSSLAGINEQYF
DNA: TGTGCCAGCAGTTCACTAGCGGGGATTAACGAGCAGTACTTC

D: .
V: TRBV19
J: TRBJ1-1
CDR3: CASSIYRNTEAFF
DNA: TGTGCCAGTAGTATTTACAGGAACACTGAAGCTTTCTTT

D: .
V: TRBV29-1
J: TRBJ2-7
CDR3: CSVVRGGTLLYEQYF
DNA: TGCAGCGTGGTTCGTGGAGGGACACTACTCTACGAGCAGTACTTC

D: .
V: TRBV19
J: TRBJ2-1
CDR3: CASSMSGWSYNEQFF
DNA: TGTGCCAGTAGTATGTCAGGGTGGTCCTACAATGAGCAGTTCTTC

D: .
V: TRBV7-9
J: TRBJ2-2
CDR3: CASSPRSGLYTTGELFF
DNA: TGTGCCAGCAGCCCACGGTCGGGCCTCTATACCACCGGGGAGCTGTTTTTT

D: .
V: TRBV6-1
J: TRBJ2-1
CDR3: CATAPVGNEQFF
DNA: TGTGCCACCGCGCCGGTGGGGAATGAGCAGTTCTTC

D: .
V: TRBV7-9
J: TRBJ2-7
CDR3: CASSQTDYEQYF
DNA: TGTGCCAGCAGCCAGACTGACTACGAGCAGTACTTC

D: .
V: TRBV5-8
J: TRBJ2-3
CDR3: CASSGTADTQYF
DNA: TGTGCCAGCAGCGGGACTGCAGATACGCAGTATTTT

D: TRBD1
V: TRBV7-9
J: TRBJ1-2
CDR3: CASSLGQGNYGYTF
DNA: TGTGCCAGCAGCTTGGGACAGGGGAACTATGGCTACACCTTC

D: .
V: TRBV13
J: TRBJ2-1
CDR3: CASSFGRRNEQFF
DNA: TGTGCCAGCAGCTTCGGAAGGAGGAATGAGCAGTTCTTC

D: .
V: TRBV15
J: TRBJ2-7
CDR3: CATSRDEEPFYEQYF
DNA: TGTGCCACCAGCAGAGATGAGGAACCTTTCTACGAGCAGTACTTC